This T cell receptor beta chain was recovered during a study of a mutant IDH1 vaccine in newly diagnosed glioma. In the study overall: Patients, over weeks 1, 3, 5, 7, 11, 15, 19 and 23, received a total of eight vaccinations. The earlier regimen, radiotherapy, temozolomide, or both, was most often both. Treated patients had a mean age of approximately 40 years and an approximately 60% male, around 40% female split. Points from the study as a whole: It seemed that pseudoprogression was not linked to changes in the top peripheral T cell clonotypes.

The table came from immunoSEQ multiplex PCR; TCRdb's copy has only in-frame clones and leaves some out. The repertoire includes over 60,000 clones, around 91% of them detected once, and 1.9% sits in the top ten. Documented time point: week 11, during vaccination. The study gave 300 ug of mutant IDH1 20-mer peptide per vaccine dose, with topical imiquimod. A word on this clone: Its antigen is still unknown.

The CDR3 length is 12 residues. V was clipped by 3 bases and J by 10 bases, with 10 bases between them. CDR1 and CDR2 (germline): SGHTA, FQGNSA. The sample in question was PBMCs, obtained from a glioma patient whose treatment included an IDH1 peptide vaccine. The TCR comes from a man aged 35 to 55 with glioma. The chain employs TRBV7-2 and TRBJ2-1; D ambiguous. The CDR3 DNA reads TGTGCCAGCAGCTTTACCCGTGGAGAGCAGTTCTTC. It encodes CASSFTRGEQFF.